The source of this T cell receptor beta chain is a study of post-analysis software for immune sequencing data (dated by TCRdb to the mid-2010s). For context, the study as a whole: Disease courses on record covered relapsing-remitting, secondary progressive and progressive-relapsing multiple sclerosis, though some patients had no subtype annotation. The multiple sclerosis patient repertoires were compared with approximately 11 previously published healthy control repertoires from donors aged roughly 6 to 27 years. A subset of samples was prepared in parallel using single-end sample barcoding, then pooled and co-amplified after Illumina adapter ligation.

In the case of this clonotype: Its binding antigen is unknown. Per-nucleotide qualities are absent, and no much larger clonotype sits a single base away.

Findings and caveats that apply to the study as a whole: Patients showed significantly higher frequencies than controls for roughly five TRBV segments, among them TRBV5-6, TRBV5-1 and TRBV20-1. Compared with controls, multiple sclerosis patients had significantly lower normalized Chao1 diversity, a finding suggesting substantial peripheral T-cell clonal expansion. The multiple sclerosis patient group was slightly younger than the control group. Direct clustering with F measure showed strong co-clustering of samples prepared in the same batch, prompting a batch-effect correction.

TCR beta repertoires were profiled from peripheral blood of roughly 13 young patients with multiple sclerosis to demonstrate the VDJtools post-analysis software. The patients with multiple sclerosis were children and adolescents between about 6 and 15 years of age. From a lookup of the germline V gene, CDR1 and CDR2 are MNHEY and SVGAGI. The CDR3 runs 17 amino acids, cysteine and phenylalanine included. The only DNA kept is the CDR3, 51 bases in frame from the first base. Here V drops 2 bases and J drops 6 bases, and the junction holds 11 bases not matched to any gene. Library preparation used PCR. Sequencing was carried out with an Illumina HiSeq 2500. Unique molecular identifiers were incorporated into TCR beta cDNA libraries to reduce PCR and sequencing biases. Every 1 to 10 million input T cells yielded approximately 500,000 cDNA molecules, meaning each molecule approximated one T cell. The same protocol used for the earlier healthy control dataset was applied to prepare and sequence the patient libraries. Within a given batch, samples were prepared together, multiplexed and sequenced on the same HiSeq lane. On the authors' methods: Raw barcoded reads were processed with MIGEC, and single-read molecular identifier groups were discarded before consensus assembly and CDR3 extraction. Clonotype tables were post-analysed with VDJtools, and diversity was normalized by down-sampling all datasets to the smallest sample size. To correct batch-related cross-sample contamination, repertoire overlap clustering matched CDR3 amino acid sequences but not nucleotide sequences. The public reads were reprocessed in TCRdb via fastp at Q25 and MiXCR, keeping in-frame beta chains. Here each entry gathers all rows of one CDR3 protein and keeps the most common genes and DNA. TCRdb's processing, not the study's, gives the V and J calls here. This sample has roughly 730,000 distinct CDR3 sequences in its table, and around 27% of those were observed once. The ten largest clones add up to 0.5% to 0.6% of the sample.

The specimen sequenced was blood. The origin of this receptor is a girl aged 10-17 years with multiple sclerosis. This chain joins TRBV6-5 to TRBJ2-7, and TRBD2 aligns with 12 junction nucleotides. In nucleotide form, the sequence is TGTGCCAGCAGTTACGTCTGTCTAGCGGGAGGGCCTTGCGAGCAGTACTTC. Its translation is CASSYVCLAGGPCEQYF.